The next 8 T cell receptor beta chains were all read from a single sample in a study of Ad26.COV2.S vaccination and SARS-CoV-2 variants. Treatment noted: 15 to 20 received Ad26.COV2.S at low or high dose, single or two shots; about 5 received placebo; per-sample allocation not given. At day 63 after the first vaccine or placebo injection, samples were drawn. The data were produced by immunoSEQ multiplex PCR, yet TCRdb's version contains in-frame clones alone and is incomplete. The table lists 300,000 to 400,000 clones, about 86% of them singletons, with 1.9% in the top ten. The source was peripheral blood, collected in a trial of Ad26.COV2.S vaccine versus placebo. The receptors originated from a person between 18 and 60 years old who received the Ad26.COV2.S COVID-19 vaccine or a placebo.

This chain links TRBV14 with TRBJ2-6; D remains unclear. Trimming stripped 4 bases from V and 2 bases from J, with 18 bases between. CDR3 size: 18 residues. Germline CDR1 SGHDN, CDR2 FVKESK. The CDR3 here is CASSPPPRRKTGANVLTF. CDR3 nucleotides: TGTGCCAGCAGCCCACCCCCCAGACGGAAAACTGGGGCCAACGTCCTGACTTTC.

CDR3 nucleotides: TGTGCCAGCTCACCAATAGCGGGGGGGCGCGGGGCCAACGTCCTGACTTTC. Amino acids: CASSPIAGGRGANVLTF. This sequence joins TRBV18 and TRBJ2-6, with TRBD2 identical over 11 bases. Germline CDR1 and CDR2: KGHSH and LQKENI. The CDR3 extends over 17 amino acids. The V segment lost 2 bases and the J segment 4 bases; nucleotides outside the gene matches: 4.

The chain uses TRBV7-9 and TRBJ2-7; D might be TRBD2 (6 bases). The CDR3 covers 15 residues. V gave up 7 bases and J gave up 0 bases, with 16 bases separating them. The germline CDR1 and CDR2 sequences are SEHNR and FQNEAQ (reference sequence). The CDR3 spells CASMEWGVNSYEQYF. The DNA for the CDR3 is TGTGCCAGCATGGAGTGGGGGGTCAACTCCTACGAGCAGTACTTC. Together with reference TRBV7-9 and TRBJ2-7, the CDR3 gives the full variable domain: DTGVSQNPRHKITKRGQNVTFRCDPISEHNRLYWYRQTLGQGPEFLTYFQNEAQLEKSRLLSDRFSAERPKGSFSTLEIQRTEQGDSAMYLCASMEWGVNSYEQYFGPGTRLTVT.

The genes are TRBV5-5 and TRBJ1-2; D is possibly TRBD1 (5 bases). The V gene's germline CDR1 is SGHKS and CDR2 YYEKEE (reference sequence). Trimming stripped 3 bases from V and 4 bases from J, with 16 bases between. The CDR3 is made up of 15 amino acids. The CDR3 protein is CASSSLPRDSYGYTF. CDR3 coding DNA: TGTGCCAGCAGCTCCCTACCCAGGGACTCCTATGGCTACACCTTC. The full variable domain, with the rest looked up from reference TRBV5-5 and TRBJ1-2, is DAGVTQSPTHLIKTRGQQVTLRCSPISGHKSVSWYQQVLGQGPQFIFQYYEKEERGRGNFPDRFSARQFPNYSSELNVNALLLGDSALYLCASSSLPRDSYGYTFGSGTRLTVV.

This CDR3 reads CASSSVGGGLAGREQFF. The DNA for the CDR3 is TGTGCCAGCAGCTCCGTTGGCGGAGGACTAGCGGGGAGGGAGCAGTTCTTC. The chain recombines TRBV11-2 with TRBJ2-1; 12 bases align to TRBD2. The germline CDR1 and CDR2 sequences are SGHAT and FQNNGV. The CDR3 is made up of 17 amino acids. Germline trimming cut 4 bases from V and 10 bases from J; bases unmatched to any gene: 14.

V and J are TRBV6-5 and TRBJ1-2; D gene unclear. Trimming left V 8 bases short and J 1 base short, with 5 bases between. Germline loops: CDR1 MNHEY, CDR2 SVGAGI. The CDR3 consists of 11 residues. CDR3 coding DNA: TGTGCCAGCGACGATAACTATGGCTACACCTTC. It specifies CASDDNYGYTF.

The J gene is TRBJ2-2, the V gene TRBV30; TRBD2 matches 13 bases. Germline V gene sequence: CDR1 GTSNPN, CDR2 SVGIG (reference sequence). CDR3 size: 15 residues. Trimming took 0 bases from V and 6 from J; bases not matched to a gene: 1. CDR3 nucleotides: TGTGCCTGGAGTGTACTAGCGGGGGGGCCCGGGGAGCTGTTTTTT. Translated: CAWSVLAGGPGELFF.

J is TRBJ1-1 and V is TRBV3-1 (or the pseudogene TRBV3-2); weak D call: TRBD1 (5 bases). CDR1 and CDR2 from the germline V gene are LGHDT and YNNKEL (reference sequence). V lost 0 bases to trimming and J lost 8 bases, with 10 bases between them. This CDR3 is 13 amino acids long. CDR3 sequence (DNA): TGTGCCAGCAGCCAAGATGCGGGGGGGGAAGCTTTCTTT. This sequence encodes CASSQDAGGEAFF.